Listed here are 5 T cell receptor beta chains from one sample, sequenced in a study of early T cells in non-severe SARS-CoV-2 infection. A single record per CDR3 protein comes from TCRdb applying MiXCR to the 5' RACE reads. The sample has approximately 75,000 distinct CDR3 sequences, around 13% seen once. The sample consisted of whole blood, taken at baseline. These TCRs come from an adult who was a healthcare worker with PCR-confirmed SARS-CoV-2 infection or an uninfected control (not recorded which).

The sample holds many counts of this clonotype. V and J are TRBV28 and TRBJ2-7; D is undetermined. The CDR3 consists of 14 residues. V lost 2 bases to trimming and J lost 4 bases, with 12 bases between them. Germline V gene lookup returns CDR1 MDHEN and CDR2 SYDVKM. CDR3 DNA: TGTGCCAGCAGTTTACCTACGCGAAAGTACGAGCAGTACTTC. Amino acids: CASSLPTRKYEQYF.

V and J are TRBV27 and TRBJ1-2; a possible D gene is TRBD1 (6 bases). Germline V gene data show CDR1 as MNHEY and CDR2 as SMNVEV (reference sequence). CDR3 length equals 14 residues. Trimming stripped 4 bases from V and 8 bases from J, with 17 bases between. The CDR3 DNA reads TGTGCCAGCAGTTGGGTCGGGGGGGCGGAGGGCTACACCTTC. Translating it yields CASSWVGGAEGYTF.

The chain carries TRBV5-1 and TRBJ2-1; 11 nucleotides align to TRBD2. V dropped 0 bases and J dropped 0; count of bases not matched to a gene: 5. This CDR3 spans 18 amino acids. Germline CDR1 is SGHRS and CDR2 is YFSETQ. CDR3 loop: CASSLVGTSGSSYNEQFF. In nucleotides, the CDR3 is TGCGCCAGCAGCTTGGTGGGTACTAGCGGGAGCTCCTACAATGAGCAGTTCTTC.

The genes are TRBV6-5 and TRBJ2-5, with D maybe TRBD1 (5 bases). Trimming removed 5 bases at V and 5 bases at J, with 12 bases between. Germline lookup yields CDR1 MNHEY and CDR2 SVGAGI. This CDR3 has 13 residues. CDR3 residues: CASSPPPGETQYF. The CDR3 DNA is TGTGCCAGCAGTCCTCCACCAGGGGAGACCCAGTACTTC.

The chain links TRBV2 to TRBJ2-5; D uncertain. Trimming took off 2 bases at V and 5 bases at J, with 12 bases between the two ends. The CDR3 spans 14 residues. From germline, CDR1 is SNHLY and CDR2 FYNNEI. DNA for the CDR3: TGTGCCAGCAGTGAAACGGCGGATTTGGAGACCCAGTACTTC. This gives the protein CASSETADLETQYF.